One sample yielded the 30 T cell receptor beta chains listed below, sequenced in a study of blood T cell repertoires in COVID-19. The data were produced by immunoSEQ multiplex PCR, yet TCRdb's version contains in-frame clones alone and is incomplete. The repertoire holds 200,000 to 250,000 clones, with 84% as singletons. Sequenced sample: peripheral blood. The receptors were sampled from a woman of 80 years or more with active or convalescent COVID-19.

The gene calls are TRBV2 and TRBJ2-1; TRBD2 matches 13 bases. CDR1 is SNHLY, CDR2 FYNNEI, per germline. V was pared by 4 bases and J by 6 bases, with 3 bases of the junction left unmatched. CDR3 size: 15 residues. The CDR3 DNA sequence: TGTGCCAGCAGTGTAAGACTAGCGGGGGGCAATGAGCAGTTCTTC. Translating gives CASSVRLAGGNEQFF.

This chain links TRBV7-2 with TRBJ2-1, with TRBD2 as a possible D gene (5 bases). Deletions cut 5 bases from V and 3 bases from J, with 17 bases between. The CDR3 sequence is 16 residues long. Germline V gene data show CDR1 as SGHTA and CDR2 as FQGNSA. The DNA of the CDR3 is TGTGCCAGCAGCCCTAATGGGGTAGCGAGCTACAATGAGCAGTTCTTC. This gives the protein CASSPNGVASYNEQFF.

This rearrangement joins TRBV10-3 to TRBJ2-3, with D perhaps TRBD2 (6 bases). The length of the CDR3 is 13 residues. Between the trimmed V and J ends, which lost 3 bases and 3 bases, there was a span of 7 bases. Germline V gives CDR1 ENHRY, CDR2 SYGVKD. CDR3 in amino acids: CAISDGGTDTQYF. The CDR3 coding sequence is TGTGCCATCAGTGATGGGGGGACAGATACGCAGTATTTT.

The chain is built from TRBV5-1 and TRBJ2-1, with 8 bases aligning to TRBD2. The germline gives CDR1 SGHRS, CDR2 YFSETQ. CDR3 size: 17 residues. J was trimmed by 10 bases and V by 4 bases; bases with no gene match: 19. CDR3 residues: CASSLDPPGLGLGEQFF. CDR3 DNA: TGCGCCAGCAGCCTGGATCCCCCGGGACTAGGACTTGGGGAGCAGTTCTTC.

V usage is TRBV11-3 and J usage is TRBJ2-1; D call uncertain. V was pared by 1 base and J by 12 bases, with 19 bases between. Germline CDR1 reads SGHNT; CDR2 reads YENEEA. This CDR3 is built from 15 residues. The CDR3 bases are TGTGCCAGCAGCTTAGTTCCTGGCGGAACCTACGGGCAGTTCTTC. Translation: CASSLVPGGTYGQFF.

This clone was counted a single time. The chain uses TRBV11-2 and TRBJ1-1, with D maybe TRBD1 (5 bases). V lost 3 bases, J lost 5 bases, and 16 bases lay in between. The CDR3 has 15 residues. The germline V gene encodes CDR1 SGHAT and CDR2 FQNNGV. The CDR3 region is CASSFQGMGGTEAFF. CDR3 DNA sequence: TGTGCCAGCAGCTTCCAAGGGATGGGGGGGACTGAAGCTTTCTTT.

The chain couples TRBV3-1 (or the pseudogene TRBV3-2) to TRBJ1-1; possibly TRBD1 for D (6 bases). The germline V gene encodes CDR1 LGHDT and CDR2 YNNKEL (reference sequence). This CDR3 has 14 amino acids. The V end lost 4 bases, the J end lost 4 bases, and 13 bases lay between the germline ends. CDR3: CASSRQGTGTEAFF. As DNA, the CDR3 is TGTGCCAGCAGCCGGCAGGGGACGGGCACTGAAGCTTTCTTT.

The chain uses TRBV6-1 and TRBJ2-5; TRBD1 aligns across 8 bases. CDR1 MNHNS and CDR2 SASEGT come from the germline V gene. This CDR3 is built from 15 residues. J was trimmed by 2 bases and V by 5 bases; bases with no gene match: 7. For the CDR3, the DNA is TGTGCCAGCAGTTCCCCCAGGGGGCGGCAAGAGACCCAGTACTTC. As protein: CASSSPRGRQETQYF.

V usage is TRBV7-2 and J usage is TRBJ1-2; D uncertain. V was pared by 0 bases and J by 4 bases, with 6 bases between. The germline CDR1 and CDR2 sequences are SGHTA and FQGNSA. This CDR3 spans 13 amino acids. CDR3 amino acids: CASSLAQFYGYTF. CDR3 bases: TGTGCCAGCAGCTTAGCGCAGTTCTATGGCTACACCTTC. Filled out from reference TRBV7-2 and TRBJ1-2, the complete variable domain reads GAGVSQSPSNKVTEKGKDVELRCDPISGHTALYWYRQSLGQGLEFLIYFQGNSAPDKSGLPSDRFSAERTGGSVSTLTIQRTQQEDSAVYLCASSLAQFYGYTFGSGTRLTVV.

This chain connects TRBV7-9 to TRBJ1-2; 12 nucleotides match TRBD1. V lost 1 base and J lost 9; bases outside the gene matches: 3. The CDR3 extends over 14 amino acids. From germline, CDR1 is SEHNR and CDR2 FQNEAQ (reference sequence). CDR3 sequence reads: CASSLGGQGARYTF. The CDR3 nucleotides are TGTGCCAGCAGCTTAGGGGGACAGGGGGCGCGCTACACCTTC.

The chain employs TRBV15 and TRBJ2-5, with 7 bases lining up with TRBD1. The CDR3 extends over 11 amino acids. The germline gives CDR1 LNHNV, CDR2 YYDKDF (reference sequence). V gave up 3 bases and J gave up 12 bases; unmatched junction bases: 4. The CDR3: CATSSTGTEYF. CDR3 DNA: TGTGCCACCAGCAGCACCGGGACAGAGTACTTC.

The V and J genes are TRBV5-4 and TRBJ2-3; no clear D. From germline, CDR1 is SGHNT and CDR2 YYREEE (reference sequence). The CDR3 loop spans 12 amino acids. The V gene lost 3 bases and the J gene lost 7 bases, with 9 bases spanning the gap. CDR3 sequence (DNA): TGTGCCAGCAGCTATGGTCAGAATACGCAGTATTTT. As protein: CASSYGQNTQYF. The entire variable domain, with the rest obtained from reference TRBV5-4 and TRBJ2-3, is as follows: ETGVTQSPTHLIKTRGQQVTLRCSSQSGHNTVSWYQQALGQGPQFIFQYYREEENGRGNFPPRFSGLQFPNYSSELNVNALELDDSALYLCASSYGQNTQYFGPGTRLTVL.

The chain couples TRBV4-1 to TRBJ2-1, with 9 bases fitting TRBD2. CDR1 MGHRA and CDR2 YSYEKL come from the germline V gene. The CDR3 length is 16 residues. V was clipped by 4 bases and J by 5 bases; unmatched bases: 9. The CDR3 nucleotides are TGCGCCAGCAGCCGAATACAGCGGGGGGTTAACAATGAGCAGTTCTTC. It translates to CASSRIQRGVNNEQFF.

V gene TRBV4-1 combines with J gene TRBJ1-2, with D tentatively TRBD1 (6 bases). This CDR3 is built from 13 residues. CDR1 MGHRA and CDR2 YSYEKL come from the germline V gene. Deletions cut 4 bases from V and 7 bases from J, with 13 bases between. The CDR3 loop is CASSPGEGRGYTF. The CDR3 DNA reads as TGCGCCAGCAGCCCAGGGGAGGGCCGTGGCTACACCTTC.

The rearrangement links TRBV5-6 to TRBJ2-7; TRBD1 agrees at 9 bases. The CDR3 sequence is 15 residues long. The V segment lost 7 bases and the J segment 3 bases; nucleotides outside the gene matches: 11. CDR1 is SGHDT and CDR2 is YYEEEE in the germline V gene. The CDR3 reads CASAAPDRGFYEQYF. CDR3 DNA sequence: TGTGCCAGCGCAGCCCCGGACAGGGGATTCTACGAGCAGTACTTC.

V gene TRBV7-9 combines with J gene TRBJ2-7; TRBD1 aligns across 7 bases. CDR1 SEHNR and CDR2 FQNEAQ come from the germline V gene (reference sequence). After removal of 5 bases from V and 0 bases from J, the junction contained 4 bases not matched to a gene. The CDR3 loop spans 14 amino acids. CDR3 in amino acids: CASSTRDSSYEQYF. The CDR3 nucleotides read TGTGCCAGCAGCACCCGGGACAGCTCCTACGAGCAGTACTTC.

CDR3 nucleotide sequence: TGTGCCAGCAGCGCAGGCGCAGATACGCAGTATTTT. This gives the protein CASSAGADTQYF. The V call is TRBV6-5, the J call TRBJ2-3; D ambiguous. The CDR3 length is 12 residues. The V gene lost 6 bases and the J gene lost 4 bases, with 8 bases spanning the gap. The germline CDR1 and CDR2 sequences are MNHEY and SVGAGI.

The J gene is TRBJ1-2, the V gene TRBV7-3; no clear D gene. Trimming took off 4 bases at V and 8 bases at J, with 17 bases between the two ends. The CDR3 is made up of 14 amino acids. Per germline, CDR1 SGHTA and CDR2 FQGTGA. CDR3 DNA: TGTGCCAGCAGCTCCCGGACGGAGGCTCACGGCTACACCTTC. Amino acid sequence: CASSSRTEAHGYTF. The full variable domain, its missing parts supplied by reference TRBV7-3 and TRBJ1-2, is GAGVSQTPSNKVTEKGKYVELRCDPISGHTALYWYRQSLGQGPEFLIYFQGTGAADDSGLPNDRFFAVRPEGSVSTLKIQRTERGDSAVYLCASSSRTEAHGYTFGSGTRLTVV.

With respect to this clone: This CDR3 is also generated by other DNA sequences in the sample. The gene calls are TRBV5-1 and TRBJ2-3, with 7 bases matching TRBD1. Germline CDR1 SGHRS, CDR2 YFSETQ. Trimming at V came to 5 bases and at J to 0 bases, leaving 3 bases not matched to a gene. The CDR3 spans 14 residues. The CDR3 DNA reads as TGCGCCAGCAGGGGACAGACTAGCACAGATACGCAGTATTTT. Translation: CASRGQTSTDTQYF.

This sequence joins TRBV6-4 and TRBJ2-1, with D possibly TRBD2 on 6 matching bases. Germline V gene lookup returns CDR1 MRHNA and CDR2 SNTAGT. Trimming took off 6 bases at V and 2 bases at J, with 8 bases between the two ends. The CDR3 extends over 13 amino acids. DNA for the CDR3: TGTGCCAGCAGGGCGGGACCCTACAATGAGCAGTTCTTC. The encoded protein is CASRAGPYNEQFF.

The CDR3 sequence: CARSLRGEGVKTQYF. CDR3 DNA: TGTGCCAGAAGCTTGAGGGGAGAGGGGGTAAAGACCCAGTACTTC. The chain joins TRBV5-3 to TRBJ2-5; the D gene is possibly TRBD1 (6 bases). TRBV5-3 qualifies as an ORF whose function is uncertain. V was shortened by 1 base and J by 6 bases, with 16 bases between the two germline ends. CDR3 length equals 15 residues.

The chain combines TRBV4-3 with TRBJ2-7; possibly TRBD1 for D (5 bases). The CDR3 loop spans 15 amino acids. The V end lost 1 base, the J end lost 7 bases, and 17 bases lay between the germline ends. Germline V lookup: CDR1 LGHNA, CDR2 YSLEER. The CDR3 is CASSQVHTGWGEQYF. CDR3 nucleotide sequence: TGCGCCAGCAGCCAAGTTCATACAGGCTGGGGAGAGCAGTACTTC.

This sequence joins TRBV29-1 and TRBJ1-2; 7 bases align to TRBD1. Germline V gives CDR1 SQVTM, CDR2 ANQGSEA. J lost 1 base, V lost 6 bases, and 8 bases had no gene match. The CDR3 has 14 amino acids. The CDR3 is CSVVAGTVNYGYTF. In DNA, the CDR3 is TGCAGCGTGGTTGCCGGGACAGTTAACTATGGCTACACCTTC. Full variable domain (rest looked up from reference TRBV29-1 and TRBJ1-2): SAVISQKPSRDICQRGTSLTIQCQVDSQVTMMFWYRQQPGQSLTLIATANQGSEATYESGFVIDKFPISRPNLTFSTLTVSNMSPEDSSIYLCSVVAGTVNYGYTFGSGTRLTVV.

V usage is TRBV7-3 and J usage is TRBJ2-1, with TRBD2 identical over 7 bases. The length of the CDR3 is 13 residues. CDR1 and CDR2 from the germline V gene are SGHTA and FQGTGA. The trim removed 6 bases at V and 5 bases at J, leaving 4 bases unmatched. The CDR3 is CASSRGGNNEQFF. Written as DNA, the CDR3 is TGTGCCAGCAGTCGCGGGGGAAACAATGAGCAGTTCTTC.

The chain has TRBV7-6 and TRBJ2-1, with 7 positions matching TRBD1. Trimming removed 1 base from V and 4 bases from J; junction bases left unmatched: 7. This CDR3 comprises 16 residues. Germline CDR1 SGHVS, CDR2 FNYEAQ. CDR3 amino acids: CASSLVSGTAYNEQFF. CDR3 sequence (DNA): TGTGCCAGCAGCTTAGTTTCCGGGACAGCATACAATGAGCAGTTCTTC.

The J gene is TRBJ2-5, the V gene TRBV5-4, with a weak D call TRBD1 (6 bases). Per germline, CDR1 SGHNT and CDR2 YYREEE (reference sequence). V was trimmed by 1 base and J by 5 bases, leaving 15 bases between them. The CDR3 is 15 residues long. CDR3 sequence (DNA): TGTGCCAGCAGCTTGAGTTCTGGGGGCGAGGAGACCCAGTACTTC. It yields the protein CASSLSSGGEETQYF.

The chain carries TRBV6-5 and TRBJ2-1; the D is unclear. Germline V gene sequence: CDR1 MNHEY, CDR2 SVGAGI. Trimming took 8 bases from V and 2 from J, leaving 7 bases between them. The CDR3 consists of 12 residues. The CDR3 reads CASLYTYNEQFF. The CDR3 nucleotides read TGTGCCAGCCTATATACCTACAATGAGCAGTTCTTC.

The J gene is TRBJ2-7, the V gene TRBV18; tentatively, D is TRBD1 (5 bases). Germline V gives CDR1 KGHSH, CDR2 LQKENI. The CDR3 totals 15 residues. The V end lost 1 base, the J end lost 3 bases, and 13 bases lay between the germline ends. CDR3 DNA: TGTGCCAGCTCACCACGCCAGGGCGGATTCTACGAGCAGTACTTC. Translated, it gives CASSPRQGGFYEQYF.

The gene calls are TRBV18 and TRBJ1-5; D may be TRBD1 (5 bases). CDR1 and CDR2 from the germline V gene are KGHSH and LQKENI. The CDR3 spans 14 residues. The V end lost 6 bases, the J end lost 7 bases, and 16 bases lay between the germline ends. The CDR3 region has the DNA TGTGCCAGCTCCCCCAGACGGGGGGACCAGCCCCAGCATTTT. This translates into CASSPRRGDQPQHF.

The chain joins TRBV30 to TRBJ2-3, with 7 bases identical to TRBD2. The CDR3 length is 13 residues. Per germline, CDR1 GTSNPN and CDR2 SVGIG (reference sequence). Losses at the gene ends were 7 bases for V and 4 bases for J; bases not matched to a gene: 8. The CDR3 nucleotides read TGTGCCTTAGGACTAGGAAGACCAGATACGCAGTATTTT. Translated, it gives CALGLGRPDTQYF.